This record concerns one TCR beta chain sequence. Its target is not known. The presence of a unique molecular identifier marked each TCR cDNA molecule. TCRdb used MiXCR to reprocess the 5' RACE reads, holding one entry per CDR3 protein. The table has 3,500 or so distinct CDR3 sequences, about 17% seen once. This record comes from a study of spatial heterogeneity in lung cancer. Findings of the study overall: It was found that expanded intratumoral alpha and beta TCR counts tracked tumor mutation counts.

Specified time point: sample taken at primary tumor resection. This specimen was lung tumor tissue, taken at surgery. The receptor's source is a male donor with early-stage non-small cell lung cancer.

CDR3 in amino acids: CASSTYYQETQYF. In DNA form, the CDR3 reads TGTGCCAGCAGTACATACTATCAAGAGACCCAGTACTTC. This chain joins TRBV28 and TRBJ2-5, with D hard to call. Germline V lookup: CDR1 MDHEN, CDR2 SYDVKM. The V and J ends lost 5 bases and 2 bases respectively, with 9 bases between them. The CDR3 has 13 residues.